This TCR beta chain was sequenced for a study of blood T cell repertoires in COVID-19. For the study at large: The study drew acute and convalescent COVID-19 samples from the United States, Italy and Spain. Nucleic acid was either cDNA or gDNA, and it came from T cells, B-cell-depleted T cells, or PBMCs.

Clones were read by immunoSEQ multiplex PCR, and TCRdb kept only the in-frame ones, dropping some. The sample shows approximately 46,000 clones, 65% to 90% of them seen only once. The material sequenced was peripheral blood. This TCR was sampled from a human donor in a cohort sampled during active COVID-19.

The CDR3 loop reads CASSLSGREGYQPQHF. The DNA of the CDR3 is TGTGCCAGCAGTTTATCGGGCAGGGAGGGATATCAGCCCCAGCATTTT. The chain carries TRBV27 and TRBJ1-5; tentative D call: TRBD1 (5 bases). V shed 0 bases and J shed 5 bases, with 14 bases lying between them. The CDR3 consists of 16 residues. Germline V CDR1 and CDR2: MNHEY, SMNVEV (reference sequence).